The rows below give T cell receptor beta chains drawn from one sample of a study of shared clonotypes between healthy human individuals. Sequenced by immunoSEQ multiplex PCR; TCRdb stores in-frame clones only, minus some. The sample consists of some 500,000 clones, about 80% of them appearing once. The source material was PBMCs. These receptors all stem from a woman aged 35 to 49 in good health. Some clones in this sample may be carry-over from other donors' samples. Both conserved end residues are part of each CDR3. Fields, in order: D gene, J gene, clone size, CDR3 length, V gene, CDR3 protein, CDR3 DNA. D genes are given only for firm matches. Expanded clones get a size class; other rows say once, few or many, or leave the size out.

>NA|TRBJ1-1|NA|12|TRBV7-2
CASSFAPREAFF
TGTGCCAGCAGCTTTGCCCCGCGTGAAGCTTTCTTT
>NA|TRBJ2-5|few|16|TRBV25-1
CASSELSRAPDETQYF
TGTGCCAGCAGTGAATTATCGAGGGCACCAGATGAGACCCAGTACTTC
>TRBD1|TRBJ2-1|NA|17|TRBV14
CASSQGWDRGSYNEQFF
TGTGCCAGCAGCCAAGGCTGGGACAGGGGATCCTACAATGAGCAGTTCTTC
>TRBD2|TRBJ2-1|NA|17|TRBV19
CASSIRLAGPDYNEQFF
TGTGCCAGTAGTATACGACTAGCGGGGCCTGACTACAATGAGCAGTTCTTC
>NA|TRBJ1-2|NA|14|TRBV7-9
CASSLTGLPNGYTF
TGTGCCAGCAGCTTAACAGGGCTTCCAAATGGCTACACCTTC
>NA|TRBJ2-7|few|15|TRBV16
CASSQLAGPRGEQYF
TGTGCCAGCAGCCAATTGGCGGGCCCCCGGGGGGAGCAGTACTTC
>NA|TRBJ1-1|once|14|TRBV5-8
CASSLARLRGEAFF
TGTGCCAGCAGCTTAGCTCGGTTAAGGGGAGAAGCTTTCTTT
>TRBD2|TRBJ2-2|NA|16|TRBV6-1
CASSETTGGNTGELFF
TGTGCCAGCAGTGAGACTACGGGGGGGAACACCGGGGAGCTGTTTTTT
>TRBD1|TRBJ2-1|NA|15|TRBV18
CASSPRDRGGNEQFF
TGTGCCAGCTCCCCCCGGGACAGGGGAGGGAATGAGCAGTTCTTC
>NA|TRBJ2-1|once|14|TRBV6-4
CASSPGSSYNEQFF
TGTGCCAGCAGCCCCGGCAGTTCCTACAATGAGCAGTTCTTC
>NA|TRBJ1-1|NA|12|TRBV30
CAWSSEFTEAFF
TGTGCCTGGAGTAGCGAATTCACTGAAGCTTTCTTT
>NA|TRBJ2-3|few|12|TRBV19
CASSEYRDTQYF
TGTGCCAGTAGCGAATACAGAGATACGCAGTATTTT
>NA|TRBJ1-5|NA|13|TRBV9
CASSVGPDQPQHF
TGTGCCAGCAGCGTAGGACCGGATCAGCCCCAGCATTTT
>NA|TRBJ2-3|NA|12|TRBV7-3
CASSLVVGPQYF
TGTGCCAGCAGCTTAGTAGTGGGTCCGCAGTATTTT
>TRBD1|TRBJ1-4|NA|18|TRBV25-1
CASSDPGQGYTLNEKLFF
TGTGCCAGCAGTGACCCCGGACAGGGGTATACCCTAAATGAAAAACTGTTTTTT
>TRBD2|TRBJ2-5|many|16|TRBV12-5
CASGLASGRFQETQYF
TGTGCTAGTGGTTTGGCTAGCGGGAGATTTCAAGAGACCCAGTACTTC